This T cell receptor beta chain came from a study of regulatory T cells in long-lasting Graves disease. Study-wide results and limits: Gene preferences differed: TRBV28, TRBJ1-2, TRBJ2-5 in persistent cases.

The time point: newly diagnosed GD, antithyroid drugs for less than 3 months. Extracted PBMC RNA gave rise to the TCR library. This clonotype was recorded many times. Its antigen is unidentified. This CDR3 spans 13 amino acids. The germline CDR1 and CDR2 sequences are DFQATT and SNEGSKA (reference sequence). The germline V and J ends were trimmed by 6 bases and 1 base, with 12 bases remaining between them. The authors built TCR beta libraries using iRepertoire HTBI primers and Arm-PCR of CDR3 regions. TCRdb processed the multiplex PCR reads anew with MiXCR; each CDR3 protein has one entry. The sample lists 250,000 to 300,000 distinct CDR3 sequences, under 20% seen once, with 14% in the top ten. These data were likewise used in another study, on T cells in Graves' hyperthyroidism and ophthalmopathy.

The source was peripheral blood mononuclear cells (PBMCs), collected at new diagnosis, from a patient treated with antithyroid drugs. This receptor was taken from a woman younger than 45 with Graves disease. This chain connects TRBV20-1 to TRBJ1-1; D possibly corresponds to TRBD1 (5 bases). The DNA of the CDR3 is TGCAGTGCCCGAAGAGGGGCGAACACTGAAGCTTTCTTT. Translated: CSARRGANTEAFF.